Listed below are T cell receptor beta chains from one sample, sequenced in a study of beta chain features in type 1 diabetes. TCRdb's copy holds only in-frame clones and misses some; the assay was immunoSEQ multiplex PCR. The data show about 650,000 clones, roughly an eighth seen once. Input material: naive CD4+ T cells from blood. These receptors were obtained from a man aged 25 to 45 with type 1 diabetes. The CDR3 runs from the conserved cysteine through the conserved F or W. Fields, in order: V gene, J gene, clone size, D gene, CDR3 protein, CDR3 DNA. The D gene is left open where the match is weak. Where a row states a size, it is once, few, many or the class of an expanded clone; other rows omit it.

v_call: TRBV6-5
j_call: TRBJ1-3
clone_size: NA
d_call: NA
cdr3_aa: CASSYSSAHSGNTIYF
cdr3_nt: TGTGCCAGCAGTTACTCGAGTGCCCACTCTGGAAACACCATATATTTT

v_call: TRBV12-5
j_call: TRBJ2-1
clone_size: few
d_call: NA
cdr3_aa: CASGLGDFSYNEQFF
cdr3_nt: TGTGCTAGTGGCTTAGGGGACTTTTCCTACAATGAGCAGTTCTTC

v_call: TRBV6-6
j_call: TRBJ1-6
clone_size: few
d_call: NA
cdr3_aa: CASSQSVPLHF
cdr3_nt: TGTGCCAGCAGCCAGTCCGTACCCCTCCACTTT

v_call: TRBV14
j_call: TRBJ2-7
clone_size: NA
d_call: NA
cdr3_aa: CASSHTKYEQYF
cdr3_nt: TGTGCCAGCAGCCATACCAAATACGAGCAGTACTTC

v_call: TRBV29-1
j_call: TRBJ2-3
clone_size: NA
d_call: NA
cdr3_aa: CSVEELTGTDTQYF
cdr3_nt: TGCAGCGTTGAGGAGCTGACGGGCACAGATACGCAGTATTTT

v_call: TRBV29-1
j_call: TRBJ1-2
clone_size: NA
d_call: NA
cdr3_aa: CSVESRPPRGYTF
cdr3_nt: TGCAGCGTTGAGTCAAGGCCCCCGAGGGGCTACACCTTC

v_call: TRBV9
j_call: TRBJ1-3
clone_size: NA
d_call: NA
cdr3_aa: CASSVKASGNTIYF
cdr3_nt: TGTGCCAGCAGCGTCAAGGCCTCTGGAAACACCATATATTTT

v_call: TRBV15
j_call: TRBJ1-1
clone_size: NA
d_call: NA
cdr3_aa: CATSNLGFMAFF
cdr3_nt: TGTGCCACCAGCAATCTAGGGTTTATGGCTTTCTTT

v_call: TRBV30
j_call: TRBJ2-7
clone_size: NA
d_call: TRBD1
cdr3_aa: CAIGQGADNGQYF
cdr3_nt: TGTGCCATAGGACAGGGGGCCGACAACGGGCAGTACTTC

v_call: TRBV5-1
j_call: TRBJ1-2
clone_size: NA
d_call: NA
cdr3_aa: CASSLDGAGDYGYTF
cdr3_nt: TGCGCCAGCAGCTTGGACGGGGCTGGGGACTATGGCTACACCTTC

v_call: TRBV10-3
j_call: TRBJ2-7
clone_size: few
d_call: NA
cdr3_aa: CAISESTDYEQYF
cdr3_nt: TGTGCCATCAGTGAGTCGACAGACTACGAGCAGTACTTC

v_call: TRBV28
j_call: TRBJ2-3
clone_size: few
d_call: TRBD2
cdr3_aa: CASTLGGLAGARGTDTQYF
cdr3_nt: TGTGCCAGCACCCTAGGGGGACTAGCGGGGGCGCGGGGCACAGATACGCAGTATTTT

v_call: TRBV6-5
j_call: TRBJ1-4
clone_size: NA
d_call: NA
cdr3_aa: CASEEGATNEKLFF
cdr3_nt: TGTGCCAGCGAGGAGGGAGCAACTAATGAAAAACTGTTTTTT

v_call: TRBV14
j_call: TRBJ1-2
clone_size: NA
d_call: TRBD1
cdr3_aa: CASSQDRTYGYTF
cdr3_nt: TGTGCCAGCAGCCAGGACAGGACGTATGGCTACACCTTC

v_call: TRBV6-1
j_call: TRBJ2-1
clone_size: NA
d_call: NA
cdr3_aa: CASSEVVTWGYNEQFF
cdr3_nt: TGTGCCAGCAGTGAAGTGGTAACCTGGGGCTACAATGAGCAGTTCTTC

v_call: TRBV6-5
j_call: TRBJ1-2
clone_size: few
d_call: TRBD1
cdr3_aa: CASTDDRVGYGYTF
cdr3_nt: TGTGCCAGCACCGACGACAGGGTGGGCTATGGCTACACCTTC

v_call: TRBV30
j_call: TRBJ1-6
clone_size: few
d_call: TRBD1
cdr3_aa: CAWSVQGDAYNSPLHF
cdr3_nt: TGTGCCTGGAGTGTTCAGGGGGACGCCTATAATTCACCCCTCCACTTT

v_call: TRBV6-6
j_call: TRBJ2-7
clone_size: few
d_call: NA
cdr3_aa: CASSYSDSSYEQYF
cdr3_nt: TGTGCCAGCAGTTACTCAGACTCCTCCTACGAGCAGTACTTC

v_call: TRBV9
j_call: TRBJ2-7
clone_size: few
d_call: NA
cdr3_aa: CASSSRYTSDEQYF
cdr3_nt: TGTGCCAGCAGCTCCCGATATACCTCGGACGAGCAGTACTTC

v_call: TRBV2
j_call: TRBJ1-2
clone_size: NA
d_call: TRBD1
cdr3_aa: CASGTGDGYTF
cdr3_nt: TGTGCCAGCGGGACAGGGGATGGCTACACCTTC

v_call: TRBV27
j_call: TRBJ1-2
clone_size: NA
d_call: TRBD1
cdr3_aa: CASSSGTGRYGYTF
cdr3_nt: TGTGCCAGCAGTTCCGGGACAGGGAGGTATGGCTACACCTTC

v_call: TRBV25-1
j_call: TRBJ2-1
clone_size: few
d_call: NA
cdr3_aa: CASSDFLMTDNNEQFF
cdr3_nt: TGTGCCAGCAGTGACTTTTTAATGACAGACAACAATGAGCAGTTCTTC

v_call: TRBV15
j_call: TRBJ1-5
clone_size: few
d_call: NA
cdr3_aa: CATSRAQSGVQPQHF
cdr3_nt: TGTGCCACCAGCAGAGCCCAATCCGGGGTTCAGCCCCAGCATTTT

v_call: TRBV7-2
j_call: TRBJ2-3
clone_size: NA
d_call: NA
cdr3_aa: CASIPNVELTDTQYF
cdr3_nt: TGTGCCAGCATCCCTAACGTAGAGCTCACAGATACGCAGTATTTT

v_call: TRBV9
j_call: TRBJ1-3
clone_size: few
d_call: NA
cdr3_aa: CASSVGVDMGNTIYF
cdr3_nt: TGTGCCAGCAGCGTAGGGGTGGACATGGGAAACACCATATATTTT

v_call: TRBV29-1
j_call: TRBJ2-3
clone_size: NA
d_call: NA
cdr3_aa: CSGRRQGTDTQYF
cdr3_nt: TGCAGCGGACGAAGGCAGGGGACAGATACGCAGTATTTT

v_call: TRBV23-1
j_call: TRBJ2-1
clone_size: NA
d_call: TRBD2
cdr3_aa: CASSHPVAGEGNEQFF
cdr3_nt: TGCGCCAGCAGTCACCCAGTAGCGGGGGAAGGCAATGAGCAGTTCTTC

v_call: TRBV5-1
j_call: TRBJ2-7
clone_size: few
d_call: NA
cdr3_aa: CASSYADGTYEQYF
cdr3_nt: TGCGCCAGCAGCTACGCGGACGGGACCTACGAGCAGTACTTC

v_call: TRBV7-9
j_call: TRBJ2-7
clone_size: once
d_call: NA
cdr3_aa: CASSPKGGEYEQYF
cdr3_nt: TGTGCCAGCAGCCCAAAGGGGGGCGAGTACGAGCAGTACTTC

v_call: TRBV7-2
j_call: TRBJ2-3
clone_size: few
d_call: NA
cdr3_aa: CASSLVGRNTDTQYF
cdr3_nt: TGTGCCAGCAGCTTAGTTGGCAGGAATACAGATACGCAGTATTTT

v_call: TRBV7-9
j_call: TRBJ1-6
clone_size: few
d_call: NA
cdr3_aa: CASSFPTDNSPLHF
cdr3_nt: TGTGCCAGCAGCTTCCCCACAGATAATTCACCCCTCCACTTT

v_call: TRBV10-1
j_call: TRBJ2-3
clone_size: few
d_call: NA
cdr3_aa: CASSARGTDTQYF
cdr3_nt: TGCGCCAGCAGTGCCAGGGGCACAGATACGCAGTATTTT

v_call: TRBV4-2
j_call: TRBJ2-7
clone_size: few
d_call: TRBD1
cdr3_aa: CASSQLTGDEQYF
cdr3_nt: TGTGCCAGCAGCCAGCTCACAGGGGACGAGCAGTACTTC

v_call: TRBV7-2
j_call: TRBJ2-7
clone_size: NA
d_call: NA
cdr3_aa: CASSLGAALYEQYF
cdr3_nt: TGTGCCAGCAGCTTAGGGGCGGCACTTTACGAGCAGTACTTC

v_call: TRBV5-1
j_call: TRBJ2-1
clone_size: NA
d_call: TRBD2
cdr3_aa: CASSLPGLAENEQFF
cdr3_nt: TGCGCCAGCAGTTTGCCGGGACTAGCGGAAAATGAGCAGTTCTTC

v_call: TRBV9
j_call: TRBJ1-1
clone_size: NA
d_call: NA
cdr3_aa: CASSDGSAMNTEAFF
cdr3_nt: TGTGCCAGCAGCGACGGCAGCGCGATGAACACTGAAGCTTTCTTT

v_call: TRBV2
j_call: TRBJ1-4
clone_size: NA
d_call: TRBD1
cdr3_aa: CASIRDRAGGEKLFF
cdr3_nt: TGTGCCAGCATCCGGGACCGGGCAGGGGGTGAAAAACTGTTTTTT

v_call: TRBV18
j_call: TRBJ2-6
clone_size: NA
d_call: NA
cdr3_aa: CASSPVTGGSGANVLTF
cdr3_nt: TGTGCCAGCTCACCCGTAACAGGAGGCTCTGGGGCCAACGTCCTGACTTTC

v_call: TRBV28
j_call: TRBJ1-2
clone_size: NA
d_call: TRBD1
cdr3_aa: CASSIVGRGHGYTF
cdr3_nt: TGTGCCAGCAGTATCGTAGGGAGGGGGCATGGCTACACCTTC

v_call: TRBV30
j_call: TRBJ2-5
clone_size: NA
d_call: NA
cdr3_aa: CAWSISETQYF
cdr3_nt: TGTGCCTGGAGTATATCCGAGACCCAGTACTTC

v_call: TRBV13
j_call: TRBJ1-3
clone_size: NA
d_call: NA
cdr3_aa: CASSLKQGWTGNTIYF
cdr3_nt: TGTGCCAGCAGCTTAAAGCAGGGATGGACTGGAAACACCATATATTTT

v_call: TRBV20-1
j_call: TRBJ1-5
clone_size: few
d_call: TRBD1
cdr3_aa: CSASDRVAHF
cdr3_nt: TGCAGTGCTAGTGACAGGGTCGCGCATTTT

v_call: TRBV5-4
j_call: TRBJ2-3
clone_size: NA
d_call: NA
cdr3_aa: CASSLESREDTQYF
cdr3_nt: TGTGCCAGCAGCTTGGAGTCTAGAGAAGATACGCAGTATTTT

v_call: TRBV6-1
j_call: TRBJ2-7
clone_size: NA
d_call: NA
cdr3_aa: CASSEALRGEQYF
cdr3_nt: TGTGCCAGCAGTGAAGCGTTACGAGGCGAGCAGTACTTC

v_call: TRBV5-6
j_call: TRBJ2-3
clone_size: few
d_call: NA
cdr3_aa: CASSPGPLPGDTQYF
cdr3_nt: TGTGCCAGCAGCCCAGGCCCTCTACCAGGGGATACGCAGTATTTT

v_call: TRBV7-9
j_call: TRBJ1-2
clone_size: many
d_call: NA
cdr3_aa: CASSLGLQGYTF
cdr3_nt: TGTGCCAGCAGCTTAGGTCTCCAAGGCTACACCTTC

v_call: TRBV6-5
j_call: TRBJ1-5
clone_size: many
d_call: NA
cdr3_aa: CASRMQDNQPQHF
cdr3_nt: TGTGCCAGCAGGATGCAGGACAATCAGCCCCAGCATTTT

v_call: TRBV28
j_call: TRBJ2-4
clone_size: few
d_call: TRBD1
cdr3_aa: CASSPRGQGTNIQYF
cdr3_nt: TGTGCCAGCAGTCCACGGGGACAGGGGACTAACATTCAGTACTTC

v_call: TRBV18
j_call: TRBJ1-5
clone_size: few
d_call: NA
cdr3_aa: CASSPSGVHPTGNQPQHF
cdr3_nt: TGTGCCAGCTCACCAAGTGGGGTACACCCAACGGGGAATCAGCCCCAGCATTTT

v_call: TRBV4-3
j_call: TRBJ2-3
clone_size: few
d_call: NA
cdr3_aa: CASSQDPGQYTDTQYF
cdr3_nt: TGCGCCAGCAGCCAAGACCCGGGTCAGTACACAGATACGCAGTATTTT